This T cell receptor beta chain was observed in a study of EBV T-cell therapy then PD-1 blockade in nasopharyngeal carcinoma. Sequencing was performed with immunoSEQ multiplex PCR; in TCRdb, only in-frame clones are kept and a portion is missing. The sample records roughly 17,000 clones, roughly 83% being singletons. Of note for this clone: The antigen is unknown.

Treatment noted: AdE1-LMPpoly-expanded autologous EBV-specific T-cell therapy followed by anti-PD-1 nivolumab. The J segment lost 7 bases and the V segment lost 2 bases, leaving 6 bases of the junction unmatched. This CDR3 has 17 residues. Looked up from germline, CDR1 is MDHEN and CDR2 is SYDVKM. The sequencing used CD8+ T cells from blood, collected at day 0 from a patient whose treatment included autologous EBV-specific T cells and nivolumab. This chain joins TRBV28 and TRBJ2-4; TRBD2 aligns across 15 bases. The receptor was derived from a man between 40 and 49 years old with nasopharyngeal carcinoma. This CDR3 reads CASSLAGLAGGRNIQYF. In DNA form, the CDR3 reads TGTGCCAGCAGTTTAGCCGGACTAGCGGGGGGGCGGAACATTCAGTACTTC.